This T cell receptor beta chain was identified during a study of glioma-infiltrating T cells after dendritic cell vaccination. Study information: Between the early 2000s and the early 2010s, patients got autologous tumor lysate-pulsed dendritic cell vaccines.

TCRdb's copy holds only in-frame clones and misses some; the assay was immunoSEQ multiplex PCR. The sample shows 100,000 to 120,000 clones, around 90% of them seen only once. Whole-study results and caveats: Higher pretreatment TIL content predicted longer progression-free time and survival.

Time point meaning: after dendritic cell vaccination, including at tumor progression/relapse. This clone came up once. The target antigen is unknown. The V and J ends lost 5 bases and 3 bases respectively, with 8 bases between them. The germline V gene encodes CDR1 MNHEY and CDR2 SVGAGI. This CDR3 has 14 residues. V and J are TRBV6-5 and TRBJ2-6; maybe TRBD1 (6 bases). The sequencing here drew on blood, taken after dendritic cell vaccination. The sequence came from a human donor with glioblastoma. CDR3 nucleotides: TGTGCCAGCAGTGCAGGGGTTGGGGCCAACGTCCTGACTTTC. The encoded protein is CASSAGVGANVLTF.